A single sample gave rise to the 18 T cell receptor beta chains below, sequenced in a study of CD8 T cells in Susac syndrome. When the RNA was reverse transcribed, random hexamers were used with an input of about 0.5 to 1 ug. TCRdb reanalysed the immunoSEQ multiplex PCR reads using MiXCR and keeps one entry per CDR3 protein. The data contain 90,000 to 150,000 distinct CDR3 sequences, around 90% of them singletons. The sequencing input was CD4+ T cells from PBMCs. These receptors were collected from a human donor in good health.

The V call is TRBV29-1, the J call TRBJ2-7; 10 bases line up with TRBD1. V dropped 2 bases and J dropped 3; count of bases not matched to a gene: 1. This CDR3 region has 13 residues. Germline CDR1 SQVTM, CDR2 ANQGSEA. The CDR3 loop reads CSVERDRGYEQYF. The CDR3 DNA sequence: TGCAGCGTTGAACGGGACAGGGGCTACGAGCAGTACTTC.

V is TRBV25-1 and J is TRBJ1-6; D is unresolved. The CDR3 runs to 12 residues. Germline CDR1 MGHDK, CDR2 SYGVNS. V was clipped by 2 bases and J by 9 bases, with 5 bases between them. The CDR3 is CASSEHSSPLHF. The DNA for the CDR3 is TGTGCCAGCAGTGAACATAGTTCACCCCTCCACTTT.

This clonotype appeared a single time. This sequence joins TRBV30 and TRBJ1-5; no clear D gene. The V end lost 3 bases, the J end lost 4 bases, and 10 bases lay between the germline ends. The CDR3 has 13 amino acids. Per germline, CDR1 GTSNPN and CDR2 SVGIG (reference sequence). CDR3 in amino acids: CAWSRQYNQPQHF. CDR3 in DNA: TGTGCCTGGAGCCGGCAGTATAATCAGCCCCAGCATTTT. Using reference TRBV30 and TRBJ1-5 for the parts outside the CDR3, the full variable domain is SQTIHQWPATLVQPVGSPLSLECTVEGTSNPNLYWYRQAAGRGLQLLFYSVGIGQISSEVPQNLSASRPQDRQFILSSKKLLLSDSGFYLCAWSRQYNQPQHFGDGTRLSIL.

The genes are TRBV29-1 and TRBJ1-3; D gene unclear. With 2 bases removed from V and 10 bases from J, the gap between germline ends came to 12 bases. Per the germline V gene, CDR1 is SQVTM and CDR2 is ANQGSEA. This CDR3 is 12 amino acids long. The CDR3 DNA reads TGCAGCGTTGAACGGACCCCCAAGACCATATATTTT. It encodes CSVERTPKTIYF.

This clonotype showed up just once. V is TRBV2 and J is TRBJ2-7; the match to TRBD2 covers 10 bases. The CDR3 spans 14 residues. The germline CDR1 and CDR2 sequences are SNHLY and FYNNEI. Trimming removed 8 bases from V and 6 bases from J; junction bases left unmatched: 10. The CDR3 DNA sequence: TGTGCCAGCGGTCCGCTAGCGGGGGTTGCCGAGCAGTACTTC. Its translation: CASGPLAGVAEQYF.

The genes are TRBV7-2 and TRBJ1-1; no clear D. The V end was cut by 1 base, the J end by 5 bases, with 14 bases between. Germline-derived CDR1 and CDR2 are SGHTA and FQGNSA. CDR3 size: 15 residues. The CDR3 loop reads CASSLGAAPGTEAFF. As DNA, the CDR3 is TGTGCCAGCAGCTTAGGCGCCGCTCCCGGGACTGAAGCTTTCTTT.

The V gene is TRBV9, the J gene TRBJ2-1; TRBD2 matches at 10 bases. The CDR3 spans 18 residues. Germline CDR1 reads SGDLS; CDR2 reads YYNGEE. Trimming cost V 0 bases and J 7 bases; bases outside gene matches: 13. The chain's CDR3 is CASSVVASGGLSGNEQFF. CDR3 DNA sequence: TGTGCCAGCAGCGTAGTTGCTAGCGGGGGTCTCTCCGGGAATGAGCAGTTCTTC. The whole variable domain, remainder taken from reference TRBV9 and TRBJ2-1, is DSGVTQTPKHLITATGQRVTLRCSPRSGDLSVYWYQQSLDQGLQFLIQYYNGEERAKGNILERFSAQQFPDLHSELNLSSLELGDSALYFCASSVVASGGLSGNEQFFGPGTRLTVL.

This clonotype was counted a single time. V gene TRBV12-3 or TRBV12-4 combines with J gene TRBJ2-3; D gene unclear. The CDR3 has 11 residues. V gave up 6 bases and J gave up 5 bases, with 6 bases separating them. This CDR3 is CASSRGDTQYF. In nucleotides, the CDR3 is TGTGCCAGCAGCAGAGGAGATACGCAGTATTTT.

The J gene is TRBJ2-7, the V gene TRBV18, with TRBD1 matching 8 bases. Per germline, CDR1 KGHSH and CDR2 LQKENI. The J segment lost 9 bases and the V segment lost 3 bases, leaving 13 bases of the junction unmatched. CDR3 size: 15 residues. The CDR3 nucleotides read TGTGCCAGCTCACCCACCGGGACAGGAGGCGGCGGGCAGTACTTC. Translated, it gives CASSPTGTGGGGQYF.

J is TRBJ2-7 and V is TRBV2; D remains ambiguous. From germline, CDR1 is SNHLY and CDR2 FYNNEI. V was pared by 2 bases and J by 3 bases, with 5 bases between. The CDR3 has 12 residues. For the CDR3, the DNA is TGTGCCAGCAGTGAACGGATCTACGAGCAGTACTTC. It is translated as CASSERIYEQYF. Full variable domain (missing parts from reference TRBV2 and TRBJ2-7): EPEVTQTPSHQVTQMGQEVILRCVPISNHLYFYWYRQILGQKVEFLVSFYNNEISEKSEIFDDQFSVERPDGSNFTLKIRSTKLEDSAMYFCASSERIYEQYFGPGTRLTVT.

The chain joins TRBV6-1 to TRBJ2-3; 7 nucleotides line up with TRBD2. The CDR3 is 15 amino acids. Looked up from germline, CDR1 is MNHNS and CDR2 is SASEGT. V gave up 6 bases and J gave up 4 bases; unmatched junction bases: 10. In DNA, the CDR3 is TGTGCCAGCAGGCCGGGACTAAGGCTCCCAGATACGCAGTATTTT. This gives the protein CASRPGLRLPDTQYF.

Comment on this clonotype: A read error may account for a junction end that differs from germline. The rearrangement joins TRBV7-7 to TRBJ2-2; D unresolved. Germline values: CDR1 SSHAT, CDR2 FNYEAQ (reference sequence). This CDR3 has 14 amino acids. The CDR3 region has the DNA TGTGCTAGCAGCGCGTACGCCGGAACCGGGGAGCTGTTTTTT. This codes for CASSAYAGTGELFF.

This clonotype was seen once. J is TRBJ2-2 and V is TRBV28; a possible D gene is TRBD1 (5 bases). Germline CDR1 and CDR2: MDHEN and SYDVKM. Trimming removed 7 bases from V and 2 bases from J, with 8 bases in between. This CDR3 has 13 residues. The CDR3 DNA follows: TGTGCCAGCATGCAGGGAAACACCGGGGAGCTGTTTTTT. It is translated as CASMQGNTGELFF.

The chain employs TRBV19 and TRBJ1-5; weak D call: TRBD1 (5 bases). V was cut by 10 bases and J by 4 bases, with 14 bases left in between. Germline CDR1 LNHDA, CDR2 SQIVND (reference sequence). CDR3 size: 13 residues. The chain's CDR3 is CATSDRRNQPQHF. The CDR3 DNA follows: TGTGCCACCAGCGACAGACGAAATCAGCCCCAGCATTTT. The entire variable domain, with the rest obtained from reference TRBV19 and TRBJ1-5, is as follows: DGGITQSPKYLFRKEGQNVTLSCEQNLNHDAMYWYRQDPGQGLRLIYYSQIVNDFQKGDIAEGYSVSREKKESFPLTVTSAQKNPTAFYLCATSDRRNQPQHFGDGTRLSIL.

CDR3 coding DNA: TGCAGCGGACTCGCGGCAGGTTACACTGAAGCTTTCTTT. Residues: CSGLAAGYTEAFF. V and J are TRBV29-1 and TRBJ1-1; no firm D call. The V end was cut by 7 bases, the J end by 3 bases, with 15 bases between. CDR1 is SQVTM, CDR2 ANQGSEA, per germline. The CDR3 runs to 13 residues.

The rearrangement joins TRBV19 to TRBJ1-5, with D possibly matching TRBD1 (5 bases). Looked up from germline, CDR1 is LNHDA and CDR2 is SQIVND (reference sequence). CDR3 length: 14 residues. V was cut by 7 bases and J by 6 bases, with 16 bases left in between. CDR3 region: CASTFRERGQPQHF. The CDR3 nucleotides are TGTGCCAGTACGTTCAGGGAGAGGGGTCAGCCCCAGCATTTT.

This clonotype appeared a single time. V gene TRBV6-5 combines with J gene TRBJ2-6, with D perhaps matching TRBD1 (5 bases). The CDR3 extends over 15 amino acids. Trimming shortened V by 4 bases and J by 0 bases, and 7 bases separated the two germline ends. From germline, CDR1 is MNHEY and CDR2 SVGAGI. The CDR3 nucleotides read TGTGCCAGCAGTTCAGGGTTCTCTGGGGCCAACGTCCTGACTTTC. This translates into CASSSGFSGANVLTF.

The V and J genes are TRBV7-9 and TRBJ2-7; D remains ambiguous. This CDR3 spans 11 amino acids. Germline-derived CDR1 and CDR2 are SEHNR and FQNEAQ (reference sequence). V lost 4 bases to trimming and J lost 5 bases, with 6 bases between them. CDR3 DNA: TGTGCCAGCAGCTCTCACCACGAGCAGTACTTC. Its protein product is CASSSHHEQYF.